The T cell receptor (beta chain) under discussion was sequenced for a study of shared clonotypes between healthy human individuals. Looking at the study overall: The study enrolled a couple of women and three men aged 18 to 49.

Each subset's genomic DNA was split evenly across several immunoSEQ plates. Profiled with immunoSEQ multiplex PCR; TCRdb holds only in-frame clones, not every one. The repertoire includes over 800,000 clones, 80% to 95% of them detected once, and less than 25% sits in the top ten. Terminally differentiated effector memory CD45RA+ cells were left out of the naive CD8 fraction, which was CD45RO-negative and positively selected for CCR7. Study-wide results and limits: Non-shared clonotypes had lower generation probabilities than clonotypes shared by all four sorted-subset donors. Clonotype sharing among the donors was expected to vary with sequencing depth.

As for this clone: Its specificity is not known.

The sequence was collected from a man younger than 45 in good health. Sequences were obtained from naive CD8+ T cells sorted from blood.

CDR3 nucleotide sequence: TGTGCCAGCAGACTTATCCCAGGGGCCTACAATGAGCAGTTCTTC. This sequence encodes CASRLIPGAYNEQFF. The chain joins TRBV27 to TRBJ2-1, with D maybe TRBD1 (6 bases). The V end lost 6 bases, the J end lost 2 bases, and 14 bases lay between the germline ends. Germline V gene lookup returns CDR1 MNHEY and CDR2 SMNVEV (reference sequence). The CDR3 has 15 residues.